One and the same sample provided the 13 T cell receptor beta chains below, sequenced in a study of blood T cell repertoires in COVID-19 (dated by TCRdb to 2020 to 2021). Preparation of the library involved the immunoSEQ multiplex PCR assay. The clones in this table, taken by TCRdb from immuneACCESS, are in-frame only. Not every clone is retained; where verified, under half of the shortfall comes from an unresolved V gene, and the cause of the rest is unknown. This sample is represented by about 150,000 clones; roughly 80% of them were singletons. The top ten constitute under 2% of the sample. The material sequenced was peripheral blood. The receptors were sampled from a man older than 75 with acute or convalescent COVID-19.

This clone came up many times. This CDR3 is CASRPGVGEGEQYF. As DNA, the CDR3 is TGCGCCAGCAGACCAGGGGTAGGGGAGGGCGAGCAGTACTTC. The chain has TRBV5-1 and TRBJ2-7, with D perhaps TRBD2 (7 bases). The germline gives CDR1 SGHRS, CDR2 YFSETQ. Trimming took 5 bases from V and 6 from J, leaving 18 bases between them. CDR3 length: 14 amino acids. The whole variable domain, remainder taken from reference TRBV5-1 and TRBJ2-7, is KAGVTQTPRYLIKTRGQQVTLSCSPISGHRSVSWYQQTPGQGLQFLFEYFSETQRNKGNFPGRFSGRQFSNSRSEMNVSTLELGDSALYLCASRPGVGEGEQYFGPGTRLTVT.

CDR3 in DNA: TGTGCCAGCAGCCCCCGGGACAGGGGGGGCAACGAGCAGTACTTC. It codes for CASSPRDRGGNEQYF. This chain uses TRBV27 with TRBJ2-7; 11 bases are shared with TRBD1. The ends lost 6 bases at V and 5 bases at J; junction bases unmatched: 9. Germline loops: CDR1 MNHEY, CDR2 SMNVEV (reference sequence). This CDR3 has 15 amino acids.

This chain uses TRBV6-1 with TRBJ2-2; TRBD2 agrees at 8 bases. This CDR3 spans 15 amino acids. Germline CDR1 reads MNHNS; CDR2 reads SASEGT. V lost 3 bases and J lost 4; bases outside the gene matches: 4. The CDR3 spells CASSDGGAFTGELFF. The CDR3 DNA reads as TGTGCCAGCAGTGACGGGGGGGCTTTCACCGGGGAGCTGTTTTTT.

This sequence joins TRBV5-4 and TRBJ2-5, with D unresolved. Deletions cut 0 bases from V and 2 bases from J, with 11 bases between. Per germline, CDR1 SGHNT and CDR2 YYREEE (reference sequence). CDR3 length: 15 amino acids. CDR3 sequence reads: CASSLDPRWQETQYF. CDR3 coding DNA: TGTGCCAGCAGCTTGGATCCCAGGTGGCAAGAGACCCAGTACTTC.

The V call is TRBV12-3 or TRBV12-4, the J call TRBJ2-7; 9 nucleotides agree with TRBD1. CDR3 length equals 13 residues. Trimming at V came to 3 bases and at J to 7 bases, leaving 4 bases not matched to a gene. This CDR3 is CASSLDRGREQYF. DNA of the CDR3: TGTGCCAGCAGTTTGGACAGGGGACGGGAGCAGTACTTC.

CDR3 sequence: CASSLGAGGPFEQFF. The DNA for the CDR3 is TGTGCCAGCAGCTTAGGAGCGGGGGGGCCCTTTGAGCAGTTCTTC. This rearrangement joins TRBV7-2 to TRBJ2-1; 10 positions match TRBD2. Germline CDR1 SGHTA, CDR2 FQGNSA. Losses at the gene ends were 1 base for V and 9 bases for J; bases not matched to a gene: 6. This CDR3 spans 15 amino acids.

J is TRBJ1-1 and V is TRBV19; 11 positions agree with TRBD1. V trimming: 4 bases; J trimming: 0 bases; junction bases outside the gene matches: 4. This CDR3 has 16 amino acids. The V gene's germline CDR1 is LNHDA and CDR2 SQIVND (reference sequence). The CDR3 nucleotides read TGTGCCAGTAGTACAGGGACAGGGGGGCTGAACACTGAAGCTTTCTTT. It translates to CASSTGTGGLNTEAFF.

Here the CDR3 DNA reads TGTGCCAGCAGACAGGCGGCCCCAGAGGAGCAGTACTTC. Translation: CASRQAAPEEQYF. The chain employs TRBV2 and TRBJ2-7; D perhaps matches TRBD1 (5 bases). This CDR3 comprises 13 residues. The V gene's germline CDR1 is SNHLY and CDR2 FYNNEI. The V end was cut by 6 bases, the J end by 7 bases, with 16 bases between.

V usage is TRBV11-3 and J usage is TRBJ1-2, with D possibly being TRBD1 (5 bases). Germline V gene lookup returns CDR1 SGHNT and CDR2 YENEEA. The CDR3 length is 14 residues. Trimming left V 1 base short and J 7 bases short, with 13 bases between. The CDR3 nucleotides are TGTGCCAGCAGCTTAGGGGAGGGGATGTCTGGCTACACCTTC. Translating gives CASSLGEGMSGYTF.

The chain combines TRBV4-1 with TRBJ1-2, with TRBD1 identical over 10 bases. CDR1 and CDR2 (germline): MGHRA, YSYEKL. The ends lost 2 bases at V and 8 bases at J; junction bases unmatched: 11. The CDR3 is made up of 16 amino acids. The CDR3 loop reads CASSQLLGQGQVGYTF. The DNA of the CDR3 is TGCGCCAGCAGCCAATTACTGGGACAGGGGCAGGTCGGCTACACCTTC.

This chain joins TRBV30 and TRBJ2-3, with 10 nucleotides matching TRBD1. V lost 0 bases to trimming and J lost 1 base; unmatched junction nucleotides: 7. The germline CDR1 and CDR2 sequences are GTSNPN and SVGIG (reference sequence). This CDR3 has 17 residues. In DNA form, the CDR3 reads TGTGCCTGGAGTGTACCTGGACAGGGGGGAGGCACAGATACGCAGTATTTT. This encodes CAWSVPGQGGGTDTQYF.

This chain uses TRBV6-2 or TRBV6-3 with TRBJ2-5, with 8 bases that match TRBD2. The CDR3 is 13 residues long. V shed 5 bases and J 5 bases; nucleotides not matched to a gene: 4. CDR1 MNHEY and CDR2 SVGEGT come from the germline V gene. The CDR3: CASSTLAGETQYF. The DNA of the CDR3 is TGTGCCAGCAGTACCCTAGCGGGCGAGACCCAGTACTTC.

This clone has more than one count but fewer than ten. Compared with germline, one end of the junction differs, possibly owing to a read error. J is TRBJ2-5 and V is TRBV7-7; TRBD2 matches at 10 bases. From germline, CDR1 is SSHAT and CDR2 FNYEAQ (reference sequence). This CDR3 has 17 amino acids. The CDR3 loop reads CASSPGKLAGTQETQYF. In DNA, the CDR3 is TGTGCTAGCAGCCCGGGGAAACTAGCGGGGACACAAGAGACCCAGTACTTC.